Each of the 20 T cell receptor beta chains below was sequenced from the same sample in a study of T cells in Graves' hyperthyroidism and ophthalmopathy. Amplification of TCR beta CDR3 regions was performed using RNA transcripts as template. Using the HTBI primer set, a first-round RT-PCR was run on the TCR CDR3. TCRdb re-derived calls from the multiplex PCR reads in MiXCR, one entry per CDR3 protein. The table lists approximately 590,000 distinct CDR3 sequences, about a sixth of them singletons. The sequenced sample consisted of blood. The origin of the receptors is a woman aged 25 to 39 with Graves' hyperthyroidism.

This chain uses TRBV20-1 with TRBJ1-5, with D uncertain. The length of the CDR3 is 15 residues. Trimming stripped 6 bases from V and 0 bases from J, with 15 bases between. Germline V gene sequence: CDR1 DFQATT, CDR2 SNEGSKA (reference sequence). The CDR3 coding sequence is TGCAGTGCCGGACGGACGATTTATAGCAATCAGCCCCAGCATTTT. It specifies CSAGRTIYSNQPQHF.

This clonotype appeared many times. This chain uses TRBV28 with TRBJ1-2; D is unresolved. The CDR3 is 16 amino acids. Looked up from germline, CDR1 is MDHEN and CDR2 is SYDVKM. Trimming left V 6 bases short and J 3 bases short, with 20 bases between. The CDR3 loop is CASSQNRWGYDYGYTF. In nucleotides, the CDR3 is TGTGCCAGCAGCCAAAACCGATGGGGATATGACTATGGCTACACCTTC.

The chain joins TRBV19 to TRBJ2-2; TRBD1 matches at 7 bases. Trimming at V came to 10 bases and at J to 1 base, leaving 6 bases not matched to a gene. Germline V lookup: CDR1 LNHDA, CDR2 SQIVND (reference sequence). The CDR3 loop spans 14 amino acids. CDR3 in amino acids: CATTRTGNTGELFF. The CDR3 DNA is TGTGCCACAACCCGGACAGGGAACACCGGGGAGCTGTTTTTT.

At least ten counts were recorded for this clonotype. This rearrangement joins TRBV27 to TRBJ2-7, with 13 bases identical to TRBD2. V lost 4 bases, J lost 7 bases, and 4 bases stayed unmatched. The length of the CDR3 is 14 residues. Per germline, CDR1 MNHEY and CDR2 SMNVEV (reference sequence). CDR3 in DNA: TGTGCCAGCAGTTCCGGGACTAGCGGGAATGAGCAGTACTTC. Amino acids: CASSSGTSGNEQYF.

The rearrangement uses TRBV10-3 and TRBJ2-2, with 8 bases identical to TRBD1. This CDR3 contains 14 residues. Germline CDR1 reads ENHRY; CDR2 reads SYGVKD. J lost 5 bases, V lost 4 bases, and 3 bases had no gene match. This CDR3 is CAISVTGETGELFF. CDR3 DNA: TGTGCCATCAGTGTGACAGGGGAAACCGGGGAGCTGTTTTTT.

Many counts were recorded for this clonotype. The chain is built from TRBV12-3 or TRBV12-4 and TRBJ1-2; D not resolved. This CDR3 has 15 residues. The V and J ends lost 3 bases and 4 bases respectively, with 15 bases between them. Written as DNA, the CDR3 is TGTGCCAGCAGTTTTAACCGGGATTCCGTCTATGGCTACACCTTC. This encodes CASSFNRDSVYGYTF.

This clonotype appeared many times. The chain has TRBV20-1 and TRBJ2-7; a possible D gene is TRBD1 (6 bases). The germline CDR1 and CDR2 sequences are DFQATT and SNEGSKA (reference sequence). CDR3 length: 14 amino acids. The V end lost 0 bases, the J end lost 0 bases, and 9 bases lay between the germline ends. DNA of the CDR3: TGCAGTGCTAGAGACCTGGACAGCTCCTACGAGCAGTACTTC. It specifies CSARDLDSSYEQYF.

This clonotype was recorded at least ten times. V gene TRBV6-2 or TRBV6-3 combines with J gene TRBJ2-1; TRBD2 might be the D (6 bases). Germline CDR1 reads MNHEY; CDR2 reads SVGEGT. CDR3 length equals 14 residues. V shed 7 bases and J shed 5 bases, with 15 bases lying between them. CDR3 protein: CASTPRGLHNEQFF. The CDR3, as DNA: TGTGCCAGCACCCCAAGGGGACTCCACAATGAGCAGTTCTTC.

J is TRBJ1-4 and V is TRBV3-1, with 9 bases aligning to TRBD1. The V segment lost 3 bases and the J segment 3 bases; nucleotides outside the gene matches: 2. The germline V gene has CDR1 LGHDT and CDR2 YNNKEL (reference sequence). This CDR3 has 15 residues. The CDR3 loop is CASSHRTGANEKLFF. The DNA for the CDR3 is TGTGCCAGCAGCCATAGGACAGGGGCTAATGAAAAACTGTTTTTT.

This clonotype has a count of ten or more. The gene calls are TRBV7-2 and TRBJ2-3; 7 bases match TRBD1. The CDR3 contains 19 residues. Germline CDR1 and CDR2: SGHTA and FQGNSA. V trimming: 5 bases; J trimming: 0 bases; junction bases outside the gene matches: 17. The CDR3 DNA reads as TGTGCCAGCAGCCCCCGCCTGGCAGGGGGTCTCACTAGCACAGATACGCAGTATTTT. This sequence encodes CASSPRLAGGLTSTDTQYF.

This clonotype was counted at least ten times. This chain uses TRBV27 with TRBJ2-7, with TRBD2 identical over 10 bases. The CDR3 covers 13 residues. J was trimmed by 3 bases and V by 10 bases; bases with no gene match: 6. CDR1 MNHEY and CDR2 SMNVEV come from the germline V gene (reference sequence). The CDR3 DNA reads TGTGCCACCGAATCTAGCGGGAGCTACGAGCAGTACTTC. It is translated as CATESSGSYEQYF.

This clonotype was recorded at least ten times. The chain employs TRBV28 and TRBJ1-1; TRBD1 matches at 7 bases. From germline, CDR1 is MDHEN and CDR2 SYDVKM. The trim removed 6 bases at V and 5 bases at J, leaving 9 bases unmatched. The CDR3 totals 14 residues. CDR3 DNA sequence: TGTGCCAGCAGGCCGTACAGGGGAGGGACTGAAGCTTTCTTT. This codes for CASRPYRGGTEAFF.

This clonotype showed up just a few times. This sequence joins TRBV19 and TRBJ2-1; 14 bases fit TRBD2. The junction had 4 bases not matched to a gene; V was cut back by 3 bases and J by 3 bases. Germline CDR1 is LNHDA and CDR2 is SQIVND (reference sequence). The CDR3 has 17 residues. The CDR3 DNA reads TGTGCCAGTAGTATTAGGACTAGCGGGAGGCTCTACAATGAGCAGTTCTTC. It codes for CASSIRTSGRLYNEQFF. Full variable domain (missing parts from reference TRBV19 and TRBJ2-1): DGGITQSPKYLFRKEGQNVTLSCEQNLNHDAMYWYRQDPGQGLRLIYYSQIVNDFQKGDIAEGYSVSREKKESFPLTVTSAQKNPTAFYLCASSIRTSGRLYNEQFFGPGTRLTVL.

This clonotype came up many times. The gene calls are TRBV20-1 and TRBJ2-1; D ambiguous. CDR1 and CDR2 (germline): DFQATT, SNEGSKA (reference sequence). Trimming cost V 2 bases and J 7 bases, with 3 bases left between them. This CDR3 is 10 amino acids long. CDR3 region: CSARRNEQFF. DNA of the CDR3: TGCAGTGCTAGACGGAATGAGCAGTTCTTC.

The sample holds many counts of this clonotype. The rearrangement uses TRBV29-1 and TRBJ2-1; D possibly uses TRBD1 or TRBD2 (5 bases each). CDR1 is SQVTM, CDR2 ANQGSEA, per germline. The germline V and J ends were trimmed by 4 bases and 8 bases, with 12 bases remaining between them. CDR3 size: 12 residues. CDR3 bases: TGCAGCGTTGGGGGACCCAATTATGAGCAGTTCTTC. Translating gives CSVGGPNYEQFF.

In this sample, this clonotype turned up a few times. The chain couples TRBV11-2 to TRBJ2-2, with D possibly TRBD2 on 5 matching bases. Germline V lookup: CDR1 SGHAT, CDR2 FQNNGV. Trimming stripped 3 bases from V and 5 bases from J, with 22 bases between. The CDR3 is 18 residues long. The CDR3 spells CASSLGFGGASGTGELFF. The DNA for the CDR3 is TGTGCCAGCAGCTTGGGGTTTGGTGGCGCCTCGGGGACCGGGGAGCTGTTTTTT.

This clonotype was detected ten times or more. The rearrangement joins TRBV5-1 to TRBJ2-1, with D perhaps TRBD1 or TRBD2 (5 bases each). The CDR3 sequence is 14 residues long. Germline lookup yields CDR1 SGHRS and CDR2 YFSETQ. V lost 4 bases to trimming and J lost 6 bases, with 14 bases between them. The CDR3 DNA reads as TGCGCCAGCAGCACAAGGTTGGGGGTCAATGAGCAGTTCTTC. Its protein is CASSTRLGVNEQFF.

In regard to this clonotype: This could be a read error, since a much larger clone is one nucleotide away. The rearrangement joins TRBV20-1 to TRBJ1-1; D unresolved. The CDR3 totals 14 residues. Germline V gives CDR1 DFQATT, CDR2 SNEGSKA (reference sequence). The V gene lost 0 bases and the J gene lost 3 bases, with 11 bases spanning the gap. The CDR3 protein is CSARDPQRYTEAFF. The DNA for the CDR3 is TGCAGTGCTAGAGATCCACAGAGGTACACTGAAGCTTTCTTT.

This clonotype was observed a few times. The rearrangement uses TRBV4-1 and TRBJ1-3; no clear D. The germline CDR1 and CDR2 sequences are MGHRA and YSYEKL. The CDR3 length is 14 residues. With 4 bases removed from V and 1 base from J, the gap between germline ends came to 8 bases. The CDR3 DNA sequence: TGCGCCAGCAGCCTTAGGGCTTCTGGAAACACCATATATTTT. Translation: CASSLRASGNTIYF.

This chain joins TRBV11-2 and TRBJ1-2; D not certain. This CDR3 contains 14 residues. V was pared by 6 bases and J by 5 bases, with 16 bases between. Per the germline V gene, CDR1 is SGHAT and CDR2 is FQNNGV. CDR3 in DNA: TGTGCCAGCAGTACGAAGGCCGGGGTATATGGCTACACCTTC. It is translated as CASSTKAGVYGYTF.